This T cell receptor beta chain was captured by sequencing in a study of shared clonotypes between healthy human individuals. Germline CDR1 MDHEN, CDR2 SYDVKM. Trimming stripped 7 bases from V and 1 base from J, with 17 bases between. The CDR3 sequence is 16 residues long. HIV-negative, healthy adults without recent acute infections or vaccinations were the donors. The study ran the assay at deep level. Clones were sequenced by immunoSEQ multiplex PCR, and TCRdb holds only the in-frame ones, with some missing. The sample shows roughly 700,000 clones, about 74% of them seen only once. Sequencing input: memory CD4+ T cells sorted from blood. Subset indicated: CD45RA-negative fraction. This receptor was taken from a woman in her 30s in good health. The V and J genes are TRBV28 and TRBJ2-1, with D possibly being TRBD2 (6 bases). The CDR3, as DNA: TGTGCCAGCACCATAGCCGGCGGGACTTCCTACAATGAGCAGTTCTTC. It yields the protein CASTIAGGTSYNEQFF. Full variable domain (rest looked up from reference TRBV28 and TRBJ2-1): DVKVTQSSRYLVKRTGEKVFLECVQDMDHENMFWYRQDPGLGLRLIYFSYDVKMKEKGDIPEGYSVSREKKERFSLILESASTNQTSMYLCASTIAGGTSYNEQFFGPGTRLTVL.